This TCR beta chain was profiled in a study of blood T cells in healthy people across ages. With a J-beta primer mix and a sample-barcoded 5' primer, a second PCR ran roughly 6 to 12 cycles. Carrying 12 random nucleotides, a template-switch adaptor labeled each individual cDNA molecule. TCRdb passed the 5' RACE reads through MiXCR, listing each CDR3 protein once. This table holds about 970,000 distinct CDR3 sequences, roughly 51% found once. Study conclusions and caveats: Unsorted PBMCs ruled out conclusive naive versus antigen-experienced comparison.

The CDR3 covers 14 residues. In germline, CDR1 is SGDLS, CDR2 YYNGEE. The V segment lost 5 bases and the J segment 9 bases; nucleotides outside the gene matches: 9. With respect to this clonotype: As yet, its antigen is unknown.

The V gene is TRBV9, the J gene TRBJ2-1, with 9 bases lining up with TRBD2. Sequences were obtained from blood. This receptor was taken from an older woman in good health. For the CDR3, the DNA is TGTGCCAGCAGACCCAGGGCTAGCGGGACTGAGCAGTTCTTC. Translated: CASRPRASGTEQFF.